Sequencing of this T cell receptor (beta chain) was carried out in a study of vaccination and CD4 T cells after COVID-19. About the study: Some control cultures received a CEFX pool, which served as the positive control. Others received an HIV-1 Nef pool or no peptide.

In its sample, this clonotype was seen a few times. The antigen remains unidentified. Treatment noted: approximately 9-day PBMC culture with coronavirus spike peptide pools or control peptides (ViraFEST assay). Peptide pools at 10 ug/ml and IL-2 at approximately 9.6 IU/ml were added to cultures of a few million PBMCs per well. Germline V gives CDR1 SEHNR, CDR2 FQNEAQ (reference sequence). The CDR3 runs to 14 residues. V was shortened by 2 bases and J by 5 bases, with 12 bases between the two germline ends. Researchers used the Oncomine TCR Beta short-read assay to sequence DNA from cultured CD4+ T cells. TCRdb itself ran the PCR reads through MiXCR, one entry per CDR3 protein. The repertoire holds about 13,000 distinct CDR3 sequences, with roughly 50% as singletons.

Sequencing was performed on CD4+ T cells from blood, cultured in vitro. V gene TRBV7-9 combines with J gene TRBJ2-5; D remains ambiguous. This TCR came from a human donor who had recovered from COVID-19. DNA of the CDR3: TGTGCCAGCAGCTTACCGGTAGGAAGGGAGACCCAGTACTTC. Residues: CASSLPVGRETQYF.